These 32 T cell receptor beta chains were all obtained from the same sample, sequenced in a study of CD8+ T cells in alopecia areata (dated 2018 in TCRdb). The method was the immunoSEQ multiplex PCR assay. RNA was extracted from all samples and reverse transcribed into cDNA as template for TCR sequencing. This immuneACCESS table, as held by TCRdb, lists in-frame sequences with V and J called but not all clones. Of the missing ones, under half trace to an unresolved V gene in checked studies; the others have no known cause. The sample contains approximately 220,000 clones, less than 45% of them found a single time. Roughly 0.45% of the sample belongs to the ten largest clones. Explained via the paper, the treatment or condition label denotes: oral pan-JAK inhibitor, 5-10 mg twice daily. Sequences were derived from CD4+ T cells sorted from blood, sampled around week 30, from a patient treated with tofacitinib. These TCRs come from a human donor with alopecia areata.

The rearrangement links TRBV5-4 to TRBJ1-2, with 10 bases fitting TRBD1. This CDR3 has 14 amino acids. V shed 0 bases and J 7 bases; nucleotides not matched to a gene: 3. The germline V gene has CDR1 SGHNT and CDR2 YYREEE (reference sequence). The CDR3 is CASSLGQGAGGYTF. CDR3 DNA sequence: TGTGCCAGCAGCTTGGGACAGGGGGCCGGTGGCTACACCTTC.

The chain links TRBV29-1 to TRBJ2-5; 10 bases align to TRBD1. The germline V gene encodes CDR1 SQVTM and CDR2 ANQGSEA. The CDR3 runs 14 residues. V shed 6 bases, J shed 1 base, and the junction held 5 bases outside the gene matches. CDR3 loop: CSVPTGGAQETQYF. The CDR3 bases are TGCAGCGTCCCGACAGGGGGCGCCCAAGAGACCCAGTACTTC.

This clone was counted once. V usage is TRBV18 and J usage is TRBJ2-1, with unresolved D. V lost 3 bases to trimming and J lost 0 bases, with 21 bases between them. CDR1 is KGHSH and CDR2 is LQKENI in the germline V gene. There are 19 residues in the CDR3. This CDR3 is CASSPLGPKPTSSYNEQFF. The CDR3 DNA reads TGTGCCAGCTCACCCCTAGGACCGAAACCGACCAGCTCCTACAATGAGCAGTTCTTC.

The rearrangement joins TRBV30 to TRBJ2-1; D remains unclear. Germline CDR1 GTSNPN, CDR2 SVGIG (reference sequence). V lost 4 bases and J lost 2, with 12 bases in between. CDR3 size: 14 residues. The CDR3 loop reads CAWNPGRAYNEQFF. For the CDR3, the DNA is TGTGCCTGGAATCCAGGAAGGGCCTACAATGAGCAGTTCTTC. Using reference TRBV30 and TRBJ2-1 for the parts outside the CDR3, the full variable domain is SQTIHQWPATLVQPVGSPLSLECTVEGTSNPNLYWYRQAAGRGLQLLFYSVGIGQISSEVPQNLSASRPQDRQFILSSKKLLLSDSGFYLCAWNPGRAYNEQFFGPGTRLTVL.

This clone was seen only a few times. The chain couples TRBV5-4 to TRBJ1-1; D uncertain. Trimming left V 2 bases short and J 3 bases short, with 11 bases between. The CDR3 is 14 residues long. Germline values: CDR1 SGHNT, CDR2 YYREEE (reference sequence). The CDR3 nucleotides are TGTGCCAGCAGCTTCCTCGGGAGGGACACTGAAGCTTTCTTT. It specifies CASSFLGRDTEAFF.

This clone was seen more than once but under ten times. The chain combines TRBV25-1 with TRBJ2-7; D unresolved. V was pared by 3 bases and J by 2 bases, with 11 bases between. This CDR3 comprises 14 residues. Germline assignment: CDR1 MGHDK and CDR2 SYGVNS. The CDR3 spells CASSDSGPPYEQYF. The DNA for the CDR3 is TGTGCCAGCAGTGACTCCGGGCCGCCCTACGAGCAGTACTTC.

This clone turned up a few times. V gene TRBV7-2 combines with J gene TRBJ1-2; D unclear. The CDR3 is 13 amino acids. The germline V gene has CDR1 SGHTA and CDR2 FQGNSA. Trimming shortened V by 1 base and J by 8 bases, and 11 bases separated the two germline ends. The CDR3 coding sequence is TGTGCCAGCAGCTTAGTCTGGGAAAGCGGCTACACCTTC. This translates into CASSLVWESGYTF.

About this clone: Distinct nucleotide sequences in the sample also encode this CDR3. The chain employs TRBV29-1 and TRBJ1-1; no reliable D call. The V end lost 7 bases, the J end lost 1 base, and 7 bases lay between the germline ends. Germline loops: CDR1 SQVTM, CDR2 ANQGSEA. The CDR3 has 11 amino acids. This CDR3 reads CSGLQNTEAFF. The DNA for the CDR3 is TGCAGCGGTCTACAGAACACTGAAGCTTTCTTT.

This clone showed up just a few times. The CDR3 DNA reads TGTGCCAGCAGTTACCATTGGACAGGGTTATCTAATGAGCAGTTCTTC. This sequence encodes CASSYHWTGLSNEQFF. The chain has TRBV6-5 and TRBJ2-1; 8 positions agree with TRBD1. The CDR3 runs 16 residues. Germline V gives CDR1 MNHEY, CDR2 SVGAGI. The V and J ends lost 2 bases and 7 bases, in that order; junction bases with no gene match: 10.

The chain joins TRBV7-3 to TRBJ2-1, with 13 bases lining up with TRBD2. The germline V gene has CDR1 SGHTA and CDR2 FQGTGA. The length of the CDR3 is 16 residues. The V segment lost 5 bases and the J segment 5 bases; nucleotides outside the gene matches: 6. The CDR3 sequence is CASSPTGTSGNNEQFF. For the CDR3, the DNA is TGTGCCAGCAGCCCTACCGGGACTAGCGGGAACAATGAGCAGTTCTTC.

There are a few counts of this clone. V is TRBV27 and J is TRBJ1-2, with unresolved D. Trimming removed 4 bases at V and 6 bases at J, with 6 bases between. CDR1 and CDR2 (germline): MNHEY, SMNVEV (reference sequence). CDR3 size: 11 residues. CDR3 region: CASSSVHGYTF. The CDR3, as DNA: TGTGCCAGCAGTTCGGTACATGGCTACACCTTC.

This clone was observed many times. The J gene is TRBJ2-5, the V gene TRBV20-1, with D possibly matching TRBD2 (5 bases). The germline gives CDR1 DFQATT, CDR2 SNEGSKA (reference sequence). This CDR3 region has 11 residues. Trimming removed 5 bases from V and 5 bases from J, with 9 bases in between. CDR3 sequence: CSAWRSETQYF. Written as DNA, the CDR3 is TGCAGTGCTTGGAGGTCGGAGACCCAGTACTTC.

This clone was found a few times. The chain recombines TRBV7-6 with TRBJ2-7; 10 nucleotides agree with TRBD1. Trimming removed 5 bases from V and 0 bases from J; junction bases left unmatched: 10. Germline CDR1 reads SGHVS; CDR2 reads FNYEAQ. This CDR3 region has 17 residues. In nucleotides, the CDR3 is TGTGCCAGCAGCCCAGTCCCGGGACAGGGGAGCTCCTACGAGCAGTACTTC. Translated, it gives CASSPVPGQGSSYEQYF. Combining the CDR3 with reference TRBV7-6 and TRBJ2-7 gives the whole variable domain GAGVSQSPRYKVTKRGQDVALRCDPISGHVSLYWYRQALGQGPEFLTYFNYEAQQDKSGLPNDRFSAERPEGSISTLTIQRTEQRDSAMYRCASSPVPGQGSSYEQYFGPGTRLTVT.

The chain has TRBV6-5 and TRBJ2-4; D possibly corresponds to TRBD2 (6 bases). The V gene's germline CDR1 is MNHEY and CDR2 SVGAGI. The CDR3 is 13 residues long. V shed 6 bases and J shed 11 bases, with 17 bases lying between them. The CDR3 coding sequence is TGTGCCAGCAGGAGGGGACTTGGCAGCGTTCAGTACTTC. It is translated as CASRRGLGSVQYF.

This chain joins TRBV29-1 and TRBJ1-2; D is uncertain. Trimming removed 6 bases from V and 8 bases from J, with 13 bases in between. Looked up from germline, CDR1 is SQVTM and CDR2 is ANQGSEA. The CDR3 runs 11 residues. DNA for the CDR3: TGCAGCGTAACGGAGGGAGGAGGCTACACCTTC. This codes for CSVTEGGGYTF.

A note on this clone: This specimen includes other DNA sequences encoding the same CDR3. CDR3 amino acids: CASSFGGNTEAFF. CDR3 in DNA: TGTGCCAGCAGCTTCGGGGGGAACACTGAAGCTTTCTTT. The genes are TRBV7-9 and TRBJ1-1; D perhaps matches TRBD1 (5 bases). Germline lookup yields CDR1 SEHNR and CDR2 FQNEAQ (reference sequence). The CDR3 extends over 13 amino acids. V lost 3 bases to trimming and J lost 1 base, with 6 bases between them. Full variable domain (missing parts from reference TRBV7-9 and TRBJ1-1): DTGVSQNPRHKITKRGQNVTFRCDPISEHNRLYWYRQTLGQGPEFLTYFQNEAQLEKSRLLSDRFSAERPKGSFSTLEIQRTEQGDSAMYLCASSFGGNTEAFFGQGTRLTVV.

This clone has a handful of counts. The genes are TRBV30 and TRBJ1-2; perhaps TRBD1 as D (5 bases). Germline CDR1 reads GTSNPN; CDR2 reads SVGIG (reference sequence). The CDR3 is 15 amino acids. The V and J ends lost 3 bases and 2 bases respectively, with 16 bases between them. CDR3 DNA: TGTGCCTGGAGCACCACTCCAGGGTACAACTATGGCTACACCTTC. This sequence encodes CAWSTTPGYNYGYTF.

This clone turned up a few times. The chain has TRBV5-1 and TRBJ2-5; unclear D gene. Trimming removed 0 bases at V and 4 bases at J, with 7 bases between. CDR1 and CDR2 from the germline V gene are SGHRS and YFSETQ. This CDR3 comprises 13 residues. CDR3 in DNA: TGCGCCAGCAGCTTGGACAGATCAGAGACCCAGTACTTC. It is translated as CASSLDRSETQYF.

This clone was recorded a few times. The V call is TRBV5-5, the J call TRBJ2-2; unclear D gene. Trimming took 0 bases from V and 4 from J, leaving 19 bases between them. The length of the CDR3 is 18 residues. Germline CDR1 SGHKS, CDR2 YYEKEE (reference sequence). This chain's CDR3 is CASSLALSVLISTGELFF. CDR3 bases: TGTGCCAGCAGCTTGGCCCTATCGGTTTTGATTTCCACCGGGGAGCTGTTTTTT.

The chain carries TRBV7-3 and TRBJ2-3; D is uncertain. The CDR3 is 17 amino acids. The V and J ends lost 1 base and 0 bases respectively, with 14 bases between them. Per the germline V gene, CDR1 is SGHTA and CDR2 is FQGTGA. The CDR3 here is CASSLRSGRPSTDTQYF. The CDR3 DNA reads as TGTGCCAGCAGCTTAAGGTCCGGACGCCCAAGCACAGATACGCAGTATTTT. The full variable domain, with the rest looked up from reference TRBV7-3 and TRBJ2-3, is GAGVSQTPSNKVTEKGKYVELRCDPISGHTALYWYRQSLGQGPEFLIYFQGTGAADDSGLPNDRFFAVRPEGSVSTLKIQRTERGDSAVYLCASSLRSGRPSTDTQYFGPGTRLTVL.

The chain combines TRBV2 with TRBJ2-3; D not certain. This CDR3 region has 16 residues. Trimming left V 5 bases short and J 1 base short, with 16 bases between. Germline V gene sequence: CDR1 SNHLY, CDR2 FYNNEI. This chain's CDR3 is CASSPTQRRGTDTQYF. CDR3 nucleotides: TGTGCCAGCAGTCCTACCCAGAGGCGAGGCACAGATACGCAGTATTTT. The entire variable domain, with the rest obtained from reference TRBV2 and TRBJ2-3, is as follows: EPEVTQTPSHQVTQMGQEVILRCVPISNHLYFYWYRQILGQKVEFLVSFYNNEISEKSEIFDDQFSVERPDGSNFTLKIRSTKLEDSAMYFCASSPTQRRGTDTQYFGPGTRLTVL.

The V and J genes are TRBV29-1 and TRBJ1-1; possibly TRBD1 for D (5 bases). V was shortened by 4 bases and J by 4 bases, with 16 bases between the two germline ends. The CDR3 is 14 residues long. Per the germline V gene, CDR1 is SQVTM and CDR2 is ANQGSEA. CDR3 DNA: TGCAGCGTTGGGGGGTCAACAGGTGGCACTGAAGCTTTCTTT. Translated, it gives CSVGGSTGGTEAFF.

The sample holds one count of this clone. The V gene is TRBV7-8, the J gene TRBJ2-3, with 8 bases matching TRBD2. The germline gives CDR1 SGHVS, CDR2 FQNEAQ. The CDR3 is 15 residues long. The junction had 2 bases not matched to a gene; V was cut back by 1 base and J by 2 bases. The CDR3 DNA sequence: TGTGCCAGCAGCTTAGGGCGGGGGGCCACAGATACGCAGTATTTT. The encoded protein is CASSLGRGATDTQYF.

This clone was found a few times. The J gene is TRBJ2-5, the V gene TRBV19; perhaps D is TRBD1 or TRBD2 (5 bases each). Germline loops: CDR1 LNHDA, CDR2 SQIVND (reference sequence). This CDR3 contains 13 residues. Trimming removed 6 bases at V and 0 bases at J, with 8 bases between. The CDR3 protein is CASRPGHQETQYF. The CDR3 coding sequence is TGTGCCAGTAGACCGGGACACCAAGAGACCCAGTACTTC.

The chain links TRBV6-5 to TRBJ2-5; D tentatively fits TRBD1 or TRBD2 (5 bases each). CDR3 length equals 15 residues. Per germline, CDR1 MNHEY and CDR2 SVGAGI. Between the trimmed V and J ends, which lost 0 bases and 3 bases, there was a span of 11 bases. In nucleotides, the CDR3 is TGTGCCAGCAGTTACTCTGGGACGAGGGAAGAGACCCAGTACTTC. Residues: CASSYSGTREETQYF.

The chain links TRBV5-1 to TRBJ2-3, with 11 bases lining up with TRBD2. The CDR3 has 19 amino acids. Per germline, CDR1 SGHRS and CDR2 YFSETQ. The junction had 12 bases not matched to a gene; V was cut back by 3 bases and J by 0 bases. CDR3 loop: CASSSPSSGGPTSTDTQYF. The CDR3 region has the DNA TGCGCCAGCAGCTCCCCGTCTAGCGGGGGGCCTACTAGCACAGATACGCAGTATTTT. Together with reference TRBV5-1 and TRBJ2-3, the CDR3 gives the full variable domain: KAGVTQTPRYLIKTRGQQVTLSCSPISGHRSVSWYQQTPGQGLQFLFEYFSETQRNKGNFPGRFSGRQFSNSRSEMNVSTLELGDSALYLCASSSPSSGGPTSTDTQYFGPGTRLTVL.

The chain joins TRBV11-2 to TRBJ2-4; D not resolved. Trimming cost V 3 bases and J 5 bases, with 5 bases left between them. This CDR3 comprises 12 residues. Per the germline V gene, CDR1 is SGHAT and CDR2 is FQNNGV. The CDR3 coding sequence is TGTGCCAGCAGCTTGGCCCAAAACATTCAGTACTTC. It yields the protein CASSLAQNIQYF.

This clone occurred once. The chain uses TRBV29-1 and TRBJ2-1; the match to TRBD2 covers 13 bases. CDR1 is SQVTM and CDR2 is ANQGSEA in the germline V gene. The ends lost 6 bases at V and 5 bases at J; junction bases unmatched: 10. The CDR3 spans 16 residues. CDR3 nucleotides: TGCAGCGTAGCTTTCGGACTAGCGGGAGTCCACAATGAGCAGTTCTTC. Its protein product is CSVAFGLAGVHNEQFF.

The rearrangement links TRBV2 to TRBJ1-5; D ambiguous. This CDR3 has 14 residues. The V and J ends lost 0 bases and 7 bases respectively, with 10 bases between them. The V gene's germline CDR1 is SNHLY and CDR2 FYNNEI. The CDR3, as DNA: TGTGCCAGCAGTGAAGCGGCGATTGGGCAGCCCCAGCATTTT. Amino acids: CASSEAAIGQPQHF.

The chain recombines TRBV4-2 with TRBJ2-3, with TRBD2 as a possible D gene (8 bases). The CDR3 runs to 18 residues. CDR1 is LGHNA and CDR2 is YNFKEQ in the germline V gene. Trimming cost V 3 bases and J 0 bases, with 19 bases left between them. The CDR3 sequence is CASSHQGGSGTSTDTQYF. The CDR3 DNA reads as TGTGCCAGCAGCCACCAGGGGGGTAGCGGGACTAGCACAGATACGCAGTATTTT.

This chain connects TRBV6-6 to TRBJ2-5; D is unresolved. V lost 1 base and J lost 4, with 7 bases in between. CDR1 MNHNY and CDR2 SVGAGI come from the germline V gene (reference sequence). The CDR3 runs to 13 residues. The CDR3 DNA sequence: TGTGCCAGCAGTTACTTGTTGAGAGAGACCCAGTACTTC. Translated, it gives CASSYLLRETQYF.

V gene TRBV29-1 combines with J gene TRBJ1-1; D remains unclear. This CDR3 comprises 12 residues. Deletions cut 7 bases from V and 1 base from J, with 10 bases between. Germline lookup yields CDR1 SQVTM and CDR2 ANQGSEA. CDR3 sequence (DNA): TGCAGCGCCCCCCGGGGGAACACTGAAGCTTTCTTT. Its translation: CSAPRGNTEAFF.